This T cell receptor beta chain was captured by sequencing in a study of blood T cells in healthy people across ages. This clonotype was detected a few times. The antigen is not known. The CDR3 sequence is 15 residues long. The V gene's germline CDR1 is MNHEY and CDR2 SMNVEV (reference sequence). V was clipped by 4 bases and J by 6 bases; unmatched bases: 9. Every sample yielded at least 6.5 million isolated PBMCs. A sample-barcoded 5' primer and a J-beta primer mix were used in a second PCR of roughly 7 to 11 cycles. Each cDNA molecule was tagged by a template-switch adaptor with 12 random nucleotides. TCRdb re-analysed the 5' RACE reads in MiXCR, keeping a single row per CDR3 protein. The table records approximately 900,000 distinct CDR3 sequences, roughly 43% of them present only once. General observations from the study: There was a strong correlation between TCR beta diversity and naive T cell percentage. Diversity was estimated from one million T cells, and these estimates were considered underestimates.

The sequenced material came from blood. The genes are TRBV27 and TRBJ2-4, with 7 bases lining up with TRBD1. This clonotype originated in a young man in good health. CDR3 DNA: TGTGCCAGCAGTTCCACAGGGGATGGCGGAAACATTCAGTACTTC. It encodes CASSSTGDGGNIQYF.